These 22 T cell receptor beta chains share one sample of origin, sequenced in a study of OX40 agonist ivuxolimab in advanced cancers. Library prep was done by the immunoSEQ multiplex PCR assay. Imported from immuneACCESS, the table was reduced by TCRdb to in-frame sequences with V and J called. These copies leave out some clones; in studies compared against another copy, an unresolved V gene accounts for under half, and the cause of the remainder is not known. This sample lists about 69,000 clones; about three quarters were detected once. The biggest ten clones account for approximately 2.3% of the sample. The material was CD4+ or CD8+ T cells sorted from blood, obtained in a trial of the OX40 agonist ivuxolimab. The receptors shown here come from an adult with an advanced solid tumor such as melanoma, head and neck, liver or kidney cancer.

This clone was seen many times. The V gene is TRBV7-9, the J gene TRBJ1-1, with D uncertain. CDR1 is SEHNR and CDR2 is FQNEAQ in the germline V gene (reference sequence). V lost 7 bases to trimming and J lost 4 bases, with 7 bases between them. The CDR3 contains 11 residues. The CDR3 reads CASTVGTEAFF. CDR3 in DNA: TGTGCCAGCACAGTTGGCACTGAAGCTTTCTTT.

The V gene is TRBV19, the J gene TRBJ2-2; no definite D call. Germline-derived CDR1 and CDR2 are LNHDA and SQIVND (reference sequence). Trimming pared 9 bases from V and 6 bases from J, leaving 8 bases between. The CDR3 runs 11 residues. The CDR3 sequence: CASLQAGELFF. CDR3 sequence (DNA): TGTGCCAGCCTTCAGGCCGGGGAGCTGTTTTTT.

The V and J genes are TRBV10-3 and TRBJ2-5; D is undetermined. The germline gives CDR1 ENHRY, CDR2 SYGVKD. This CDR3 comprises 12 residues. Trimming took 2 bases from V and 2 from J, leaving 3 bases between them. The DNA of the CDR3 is TGTGCCATCAGTGAGGCGCAAGAGACCCAGTACTTC. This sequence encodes CAISEAQETQYF.

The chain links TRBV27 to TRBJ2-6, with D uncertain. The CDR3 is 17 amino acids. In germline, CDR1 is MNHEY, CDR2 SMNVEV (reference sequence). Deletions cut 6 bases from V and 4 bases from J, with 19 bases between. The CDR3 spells CASSSPPPRFGANVLTF. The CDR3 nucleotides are TGTGCCAGCAGCTCACCACCCCCCCGCTTCGGGGCCAACGTCCTGACTTTC.

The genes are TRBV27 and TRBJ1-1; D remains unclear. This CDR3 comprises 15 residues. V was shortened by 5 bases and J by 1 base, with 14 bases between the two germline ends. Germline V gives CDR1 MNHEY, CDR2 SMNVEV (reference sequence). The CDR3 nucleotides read TGTGCCAGCAGTACGGGCCCCACCCAGAACACTGAAGCTTTCTTT. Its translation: CASSTGPTQNTEAFF.

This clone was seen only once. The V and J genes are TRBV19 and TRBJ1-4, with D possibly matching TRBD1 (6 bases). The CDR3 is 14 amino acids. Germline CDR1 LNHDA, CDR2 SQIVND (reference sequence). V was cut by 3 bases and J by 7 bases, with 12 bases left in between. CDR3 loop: CASSMNRVGEKLFF. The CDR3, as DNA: TGTGCCAGTAGTATGAACAGGGTCGGTGAAAAACTGTTTTTT.

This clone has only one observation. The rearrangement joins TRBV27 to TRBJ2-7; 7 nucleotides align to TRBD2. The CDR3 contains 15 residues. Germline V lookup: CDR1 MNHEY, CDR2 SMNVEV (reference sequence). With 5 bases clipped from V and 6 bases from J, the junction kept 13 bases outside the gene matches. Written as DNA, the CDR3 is TGTGCCAGCAGTCCAAACACGGGGCGGGGGAGCGAGCAGTACTTC. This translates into CASSPNTGRGSEQYF.

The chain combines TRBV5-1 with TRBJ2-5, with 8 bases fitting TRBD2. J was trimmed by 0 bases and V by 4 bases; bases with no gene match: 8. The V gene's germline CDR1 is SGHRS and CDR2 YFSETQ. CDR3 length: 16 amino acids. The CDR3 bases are TGCGCCAGCAGCCTCGGGGTAGCGGGGTACCAAGAGACCCAGTACTTC. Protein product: CASSLGVAGYQETQYF.

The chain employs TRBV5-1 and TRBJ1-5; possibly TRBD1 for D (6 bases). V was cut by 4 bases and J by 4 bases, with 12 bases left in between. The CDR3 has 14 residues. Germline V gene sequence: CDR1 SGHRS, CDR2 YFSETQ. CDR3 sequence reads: CASSPGDKNQPQHF. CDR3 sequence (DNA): TGCGCCAGCAGCCCCGGGGACAAGAATCAGCCCCAGCATTTT.

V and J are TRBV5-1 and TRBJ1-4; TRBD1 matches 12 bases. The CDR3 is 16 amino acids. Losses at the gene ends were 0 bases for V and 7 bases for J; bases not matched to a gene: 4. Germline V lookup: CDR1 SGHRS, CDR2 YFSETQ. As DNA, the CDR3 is TGCGCCAGCAGCTTGGATGGGACAGGGGGCGTTGAAAAACTGTTTTTT. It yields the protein CASSLDGTGGVEKLFF.

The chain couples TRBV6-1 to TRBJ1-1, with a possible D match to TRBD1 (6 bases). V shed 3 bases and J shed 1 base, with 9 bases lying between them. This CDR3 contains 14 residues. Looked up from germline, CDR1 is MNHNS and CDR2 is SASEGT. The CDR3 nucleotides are TGTGCCAGCAGTGACAGGGGTTGGAACACTGAAGCTTTCTTT. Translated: CASSDRGWNTEAFF.

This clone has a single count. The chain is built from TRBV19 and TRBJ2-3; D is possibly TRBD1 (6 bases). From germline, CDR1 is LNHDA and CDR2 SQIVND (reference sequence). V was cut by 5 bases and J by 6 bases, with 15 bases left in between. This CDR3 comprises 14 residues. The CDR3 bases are TGTGCCAGTAGTGCCAATCGCAGGGGTGATACGCAGTATTTT. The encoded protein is CASSANRRGDTQYF.

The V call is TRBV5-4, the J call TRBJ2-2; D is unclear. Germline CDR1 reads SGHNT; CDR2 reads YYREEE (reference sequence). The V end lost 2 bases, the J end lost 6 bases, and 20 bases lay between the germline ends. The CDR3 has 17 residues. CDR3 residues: CASSLAQTPAKAGELFF. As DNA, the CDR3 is TGTGCCAGCAGCTTAGCTCAGACCCCGGCGAAGGCCGGGGAGCTGTTTTTT.

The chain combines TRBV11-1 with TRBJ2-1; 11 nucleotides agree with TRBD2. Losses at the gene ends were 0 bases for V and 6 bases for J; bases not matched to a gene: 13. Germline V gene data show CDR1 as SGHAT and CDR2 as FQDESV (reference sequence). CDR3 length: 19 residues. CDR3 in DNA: TGTGCCAGCAGCTTAGCGGGGTTAGGGACTAGCGGAGGGGGCAATGAGCAGTTCTTC. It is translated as CASSLAGLGTSGGGNEQFF. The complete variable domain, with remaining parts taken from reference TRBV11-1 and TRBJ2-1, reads EAEVAQSPRYKITEKSQAVAFWCDPISGHATLYWYRQILGQGPELLVQFQDESVVDDSQLPKDRFSAERLKGVDSTLKIQPAELGDSAMYLCASSLAGLGTSGGGNEQFFGPGTRLTVL.

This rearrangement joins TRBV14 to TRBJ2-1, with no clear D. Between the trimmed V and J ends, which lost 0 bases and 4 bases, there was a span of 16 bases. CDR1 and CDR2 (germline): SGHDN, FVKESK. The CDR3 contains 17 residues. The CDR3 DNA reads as TGTGCCAGCAGCCAAGATCATCCACTCCTAATATACAATGAGCAGTTCTTC. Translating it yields CASSQDHPLLIYNEQFF.

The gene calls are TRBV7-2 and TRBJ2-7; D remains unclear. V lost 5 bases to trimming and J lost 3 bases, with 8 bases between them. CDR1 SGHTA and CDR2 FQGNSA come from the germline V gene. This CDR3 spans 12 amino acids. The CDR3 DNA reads TGTGCCAGCAGCACCGGCAGCTACGAGCAGTACTTC. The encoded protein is CASSTGSYEQYF. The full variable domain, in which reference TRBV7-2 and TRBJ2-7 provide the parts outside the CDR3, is GAGVSQSPSNKVTEKGKDVELRCDPISGHTALYWYRQSLGQGLEFLIYFQGNSAPDKSGLPSDRFSAERTGGSVSTLTIQRTQQEDSAVYLCASSTGSYEQYFGPGTRLTVT.

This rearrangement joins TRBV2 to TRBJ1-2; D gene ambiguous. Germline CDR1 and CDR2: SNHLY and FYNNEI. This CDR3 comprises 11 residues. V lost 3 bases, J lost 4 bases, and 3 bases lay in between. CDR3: CASSDVYGYTF. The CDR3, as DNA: TGTGCCAGCAGTGATGTCTATGGCTACACCTTC.

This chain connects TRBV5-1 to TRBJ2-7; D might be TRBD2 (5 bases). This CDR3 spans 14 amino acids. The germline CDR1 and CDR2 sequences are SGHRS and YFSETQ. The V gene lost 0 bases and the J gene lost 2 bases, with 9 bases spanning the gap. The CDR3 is CASSLGTPPYEQYF. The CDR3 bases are TGCGCCAGCAGCTTGGGGACTCCCCCCTACGAGCAGTACTTC.

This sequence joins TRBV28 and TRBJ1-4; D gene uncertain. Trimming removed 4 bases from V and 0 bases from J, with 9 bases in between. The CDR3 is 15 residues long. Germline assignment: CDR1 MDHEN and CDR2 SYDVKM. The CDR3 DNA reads TGTGCCAGCAGTTCCTTCCAGACAACTAATGAAAAACTGTTTTTT. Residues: CASSSFQTTNEKLFF. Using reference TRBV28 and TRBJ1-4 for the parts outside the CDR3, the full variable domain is DVKVTQSSRYLVKRTGEKVFLECVQDMDHENMFWYRQDPGLGLRLIYFSYDVKMKEKGDIPEGYSVSREKKERFSLILESASTNQTSMYLCASSSFQTTNEKLFFGSGTQLSVL.

The CDR3 coding sequence is TGTGCCAGCAGTCCCATGACCGAATCGTACCAAGAGACCCAGTACTTC. Amino acids: CASSPMTESYQETQYF. V and J are TRBV28 and TRBJ2-5; D uncertain. Trimming left V 5 bases short and J 0 bases short, with 16 bases between. The length of the CDR3 is 16 residues. Germline V gene lookup returns CDR1 MDHEN and CDR2 SYDVKM.

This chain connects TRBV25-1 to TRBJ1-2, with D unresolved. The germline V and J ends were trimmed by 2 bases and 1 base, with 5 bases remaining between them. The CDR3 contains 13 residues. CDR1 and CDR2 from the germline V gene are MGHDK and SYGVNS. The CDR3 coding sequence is TGTGCCAGCAGTGAAGGCCTTAACTATGGCTACACCTTC. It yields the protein CASSEGLNYGYTF.

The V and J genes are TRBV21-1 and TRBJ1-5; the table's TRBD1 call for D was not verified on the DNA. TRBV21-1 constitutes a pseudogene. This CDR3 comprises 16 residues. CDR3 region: CASSNFTGGGNQPQHF. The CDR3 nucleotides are TGTGCCAGCAGCAACTTCACAGGGGGCGGCAATCAGCCCCAGCATTTT.